One sample yielded the 20 T cell receptor beta chains listed below, sequenced in a study of blood T cell repertoires in COVID-19. Repertoires were generated with immunoSEQ multiplex PCR, while TCRdb's copy carries only in-frame clones and drops some. Counted here are roughly 250,000 clones, approximately 86% occurring once; the ten biggest clones make up approximately 1.5%. Sequencing was done on a sample of PBMCs or T cells enriched from blood (not recorded which). The receptor source for this set is a woman aged 45-59 years who had recovered from COVID-19.

The chain uses TRBV4-3 and TRBJ2-7, with 7 bases fitting TRBD2. CDR1 and CDR2 from the germline V gene are LGHNA and YSLEER. V lost 3 bases and J lost 8; bases outside the gene matches: 13. This CDR3 is built from 15 residues. CDR3 coding DNA: TGCGCCAGCAGCCAGGCCTTCGGAGGGCGGGGGAAGCAGTACTTC. Its protein product is CASSQAFGGRGKQYF.

There are a few counts of this clone. The genes are TRBV11-2 and TRBJ2-1; 12 bases match TRBD2. Unmatched junction bases numbered 2, after V lost 1 base and J lost 7 bases. Germline V CDR1 and CDR2: SGHAT, FQNNGV. The CDR3 spans 15 residues. This chain's CDR3 is CASSLVGTSGNEQFF. CDR3 DNA: TGTGCCAGCAGCTTAGTGGGGACTAGCGGGAATGAGCAGTTCTTC.

The gene calls are TRBV10-3 and TRBJ1-3; D not certain. Looked up from germline, CDR1 is ENHRY and CDR2 is SYGVKD. CDR3 length equals 13 residues. Trimming left V 0 bases short and J 10 bases short, with 10 bases between. This chain's CDR3 is CAISESLRPTIYF. CDR3 coding DNA: TGTGCCATCAGTGAGTCACTACGTCCGACCATATATTTT.

This chain connects TRBV6-5 to TRBJ2-1; 10 bases align to TRBD2. The length of the CDR3 is 15 residues. CDR1 MNHEY and CDR2 SVGAGI come from the germline V gene. The trim removed 8 bases at V and 4 bases at J, leaving 8 bases unmatched. The CDR3 region has the DNA TGTGCCAGCCTGACTAGCGGGCAAAGTTACAATGAGCAGTTCTTC. Its translation: CASLTSGQSYNEQFF.

The rearrangement uses TRBV6-1 and TRBJ2-7; 8 nucleotides agree with TRBD1. Trimming at V came to 4 bases and at J to 4 bases, leaving 12 bases not matched to a gene. The CDR3 loop spans 16 amino acids. Germline-derived CDR1 and CDR2 are MNHNS and SASEGT. The CDR3 nucleotides read TGTGCCAGCAGTGGCCTTCCCGGGACAGGAACTTACGAGCAGTACTTC. Its translation: CASSGLPGTGTYEQYF.

The chain recombines TRBV27 with TRBJ2-1; 7 bases map to TRBD2. This CDR3 spans 15 amino acids. Unmatched junction bases numbered 9, after V lost 5 bases and J lost 5 bases. Germline CDR1 MNHEY, CDR2 SMNVEV (reference sequence). CDR3 sequence reads: CASSIGLAGDNEQFF. The CDR3 DNA is TGTGCCAGCAGTATCGGCCTTGCGGGGGACAATGAGCAGTTCTTC.

The J gene is TRBJ2-2, the V gene TRBV9, with TRBD2 matching 14 bases. Germline V gene sequence: CDR1 SGDLS, CDR2 YYNGEE. CDR3 size: 15 residues. V gave up 5 bases and J gave up 6 bases; unmatched junction bases: 3. The CDR3 loop reads CASRGTSGSPGELFF. CDR3 nucleotides: TGTGCCAGCAGAGGGACTAGCGGGAGTCCCGGGGAGCTGTTTTTT. The variable domain in full, completed from reference TRBV9 and TRBJ2-2, reads DSGVTQTPKHLITATGQRVTLRCSPRSGDLSVYWYQQSLDQGLQFLIQYYNGEERAKGNILERFSAQQFPDLHSELNLSSLELGDSALYFCASRGTSGSPGELFFGEGSRLTVL.

Turning to this clone: The junction and the germline gene differ at one end; a read error may be behind it. The gene calls are TRBV6-2 or TRBV6-3 and TRBJ2-7, with a possible D match to TRBD2 (6 bases). There are 16 residues in the CDR3. Germline V gene sequence: CDR1 MNHEY, CDR2 SVGEGT. The CDR3 region is CASSGDLGVPSNEQYF. DNA of the CDR3: TGTGCCAGCAGTGGGGACTTAGGGGTTCCCTCCAACGAGCAGTACTTC.

This clone occurred a few times. The genes are TRBV27 and TRBJ2-1; D perhaps matches TRBD1 (5 bases). The CDR3 contains 13 residues. V was pared by 0 bases and J by 7 bases, with 7 bases between. Germline values: CDR1 MNHEY, CDR2 SMNVEV (reference sequence). The CDR3 coding sequence is TGTGCCAGCAGTTTATCAGGGGTGAATGAGCAGTTCTTC. Residues: CASSLSGVNEQFF.

The chain has TRBV28 and TRBJ1-2; a weak D match, TRBD1 (5 bases). Germline V gives CDR1 MDHEN, CDR2 SYDVKM. V gave up 10 bases and J gave up 2 bases, with 17 bases separating them. The CDR3 has 14 amino acids. CDR3 sequence: CAINQGGLNYGYTF. The CDR3 region has the DNA TGTGCCATCAATCAGGGTGGCCTAAACTATGGCTACACCTTC.

The genes are TRBV2 and TRBJ1-2; weak D call: TRBD1 (5 bases). V lost 4 bases, J lost 4 bases, and 10 bases lay in between. CDR3 size: 13 residues. Germline CDR1 and CDR2: SNHLY and FYNNEI. For the CDR3, the DNA is TGTGCCAGCAGTGTCGGAGGGACCTATGGCTACACCTTC. It is translated as CASSVGGTYGYTF.

The chain couples TRBV7-8 to TRBJ2-5; D is possibly TRBD2 (7 bases). Between the trimmed V and J ends, which lost 5 bases and 3 bases, there was a span of 10 bases. Germline CDR1 and CDR2: SGHVS and FQNEAQ. CDR3 length equals 13 residues. The CDR3 bases are TGTGCCAGCAGCGGGAGGGACAAAGAGACCCAGTACTTC. Protein product: CASSGRDKETQYF.

This clone was seen once. V gene TRBV19 combines with J gene TRBJ1-3, with a tentative D call TRBD1 (6 bases). The CDR3 contains 13 residues. Germline-derived CDR1 and CDR2 are LNHDA and SQIVND (reference sequence). V lost 6 bases and J lost 0, with 6 bases in between. The CDR3 sequence: CASRTGSGNTIYF. The CDR3 DNA reads as TGTGCCAGTAGGACAGGCTCTGGAAACACCATATATTTT.

Only one count was recorded for this clone. A junction boundary mismatches the germline segment, possibly from a read error. The chain couples TRBV5-1 to TRBJ2-2; 8 bases are shared with TRBD2. Germline CDR1 SGHRS, CDR2 YFSETQ. The CDR3 extends over 17 amino acids. The CDR3 DNA reads TGCGCCAGCACCTTGGGACCGGGACTAGCGAACACCGGGGAGCTGTTTTTT. This translates into CASTLGPGLANTGELFF.

This chain connects TRBV7-8 to TRBJ1-2; D is unresolved. Trimming took off 5 bases at V and 0 bases at J, with 13 bases between the two ends. The CDR3 runs 15 residues. Germline lookup yields CDR1 SGHVS and CDR2 FQNEAQ. The DNA for the CDR3 is TGTGCCAGCAGCGAACAAGGAGAAGCTAACTATGGCTACACCTTC. It yields the protein CASSEQGEANYGYTF.

The chain employs TRBV15 and TRBJ2-1; tentative D call: TRBD2 (6 bases). With 2 bases removed from V and 1 base from J, the gap between germline ends came to 9 bases. CDR1 and CDR2 from the germline V gene are LNHNV and YYDKDF (reference sequence). The CDR3 consists of 15 residues. CDR3 nucleotides: TGTGCCACCAGCAGAAGAAGCGGGTCCTACAATGAGCAGTTCTTC. It is translated as CATSRRSGSYNEQFF.

The chain couples TRBV5-1 to TRBJ2-7; 10 nucleotides agree with TRBD1. V shed 4 bases, J shed 3 bases, and the junction held 7 bases outside the gene matches. Germline loops: CDR1 SGHRS, CDR2 YFSETQ. The length of the CDR3 is 15 residues. CDR3 residues: CASSPLGDRGYEQYF. In DNA, the CDR3 is TGCGCCAGCAGCCCCCTCGGGGACAGGGGCTACGAGCAGTACTTC.

The J gene is TRBJ1-2, the V gene TRBV29-1, with 11 nucleotides matching TRBD1. The CDR3 is made up of 14 amino acids. Germline V gene data show CDR1 as SQVTM and CDR2 as ANQGSEA. The ends lost 7 bases at V and 7 bases at J; junction bases unmatched: 11. DNA of the CDR3: TGCAGCGGACGGACAGGGGGCTTTGAGGGTGGCTACACCTTC. Translation: CSGRTGGFEGGYTF. The full variable domain, rest sourced from reference TRBV29-1 and TRBJ1-2, is SAVISQKPSRDICQRGTSLTIQCQVDSQVTMMFWYRQQPGQSLTLIATANQGSEATYESGFVIDKFPISRPNLTFSTLTVSNMSPEDSSIYLCSGRTGGFEGGYTFGSGTRLTVV.

This clone occurred a few times. The CDR3: CASSFRLAGGDGQFF. CDR3 DNA: TGTGCCAGCAGCTTCCGGCTAGCGGGAGGTGACGGGCAGTTCTTC. The V gene is TRBV7-2, the J gene TRBJ2-1, with 11 bases fitting TRBD2. In germline, CDR1 is SGHTA, CDR2 FQGNSA. The CDR3 has 15 residues. J was trimmed by 12 bases and V by 3 bases; bases with no gene match: 10.

The gene calls are TRBV19 and TRBJ2-7; 7 positions agree with TRBD1. The CDR3 sequence is 15 residues long. From germline, CDR1 is LNHDA and CDR2 SQIVND (reference sequence). The junction had 12 bases not matched to a gene; V was cut back by 7 bases and J by 3 bases. The CDR3 DNA follows: TGTGCCAGTACCGACGGGACAGCTCCTCACTACGAGCAGTACTTC. It codes for CASTDGTAPHYEQYF. The full variable domain, with the rest looked up from reference TRBV19 and TRBJ2-7, is DGGITQSPKYLFRKEGQNVTLSCEQNLNHDAMYWYRQDPGQGLRLIYYSQIVNDFQKGDIAEGYSVSREKKESFPLTVTSAQKNPTAFYLCASTDGTAPHYEQYFGPGTRLTVT.